The 29 T cell receptor beta chains presented below share a single source sample, sequenced in a study of OX40 agonist ivuxolimab in advanced cancers. Some clones are missing from TCRdb's copy, which holds only in-frame ones; the method was immunoSEQ multiplex PCR. The table includes tens of thousands of clones, around nine tenths detected once. The sequencing used CD4+ or CD8+ T cells sorted from blood, collected in a trial of the OX40 agonist ivuxolimab. The source is an adult with an advanced solid tumor such as melanoma, head and neck, liver or kidney cancer.

The V and J genes are TRBV5-4 and TRBJ2-3, with 8 positions matching TRBD1. The CDR3 spans 16 residues. CDR1 is SGHNT and CDR2 is YYREEE in the germline V gene (reference sequence). After removal of 4 bases from V and 1 base from J, the junction contained 8 bases not matched to a gene. The DNA for the CDR3 is TGTGCCAGCAGCCTTGGGACAGGAGGAGGCACAGATACGCAGTATTTT. It is translated as CASSLGTGGGTDTQYF.

This chain uses TRBV19 with TRBJ2-7, with TRBD1 as a possible D gene (6 bases). V dropped 5 bases and J dropped 4 bases, with 18 bases sitting between them. The germline gives CDR1 LNHDA, CDR2 SQIVND (reference sequence). CDR3 length: 15 amino acids. The CDR3: CASSSIQGTEYEQYF. DNA of the CDR3: TGTGCCAGTAGTTCGATTCAGGGGACCGAATACGAGCAGTACTTC. The entire variable domain, with the rest obtained from reference TRBV19 and TRBJ2-7, is as follows: DGGITQSPKYLFRKEGQNVTLSCEQNLNHDAMYWYRQDPGQGLRLIYYSQIVNDFQKGDIAEGYSVSREKKESFPLTVTSAQKNPTAFYLCASSSIQGTEYEQYFGPGTRLTVT.

About this clone: Sequence at one end of the junction differs from germline and may be a read error. V usage is TRBV14 and J usage is TRBJ2-1; D is perhaps TRBD2 (5 bases). CDR1 and CDR2 from the germline V gene are SGHDN and FVKESK. The CDR3 contains 15 residues. The CDR3 DNA reads TGTGCCAGCAGCCAATTTCCGGACTCCCACAATGAGCAGTTCTTC. Encoded protein: CASSQFPDSHNEQFF. Using reference TRBV14 and TRBJ2-1 for the parts outside the CDR3, the full variable domain is EAGVTQFPSHSVIEKGQTVTLRCDPISGHDNLYWYRRVMGKEIKFLLHFVKESKQDESGMPNNRFLAERTGGTYSTLKVQPAELEDSGVYFCASSQFPDSHNEQFFGPGTRLTVL.

This clone occurred a few times. The sample holds other DNA sequences that translate to the same CDR3. The chain couples TRBV6-6 to TRBJ2-7; the D is unclear. The length of the CDR3 is 13 residues. V lost 0 bases to trimming and J lost 0 bases, with 3 bases between them. CDR1 and CDR2 (germline): MNHNY, SVGAGI (reference sequence). CDR3 sequence reads: CASSYSASYEQYF. The CDR3 DNA reads TGTGCCAGCAGTTACTCTGCCTCCTACGAGCAGTACTTC.

The J gene is TRBJ2-5, the V gene TRBV28; D perhaps matches TRBD1 (5 bases). CDR1 and CDR2 (germline): MDHEN, SYDVKM. V was cut by 6 bases and J by 1 base, with 15 bases left in between. The CDR3 is 15 residues long. CDR3 DNA sequence: TGTGCCAGCAGGATCAGGGTGATAACCCAAGAGACCCAGTACTTC. The encoded protein is CASRIRVITQETQYF.

As for this clone: Other DNA variants within this sample encode the same CDR3. This chain joins TRBV5-6 and TRBJ2-3; TRBD1 agrees at 7 bases. The V and J ends lost 4 bases and 4 bases, in that order; junction bases with no gene match: 3. The CDR3 totals 13 residues. Germline-derived CDR1 and CDR2 are SGHDT and YYEEEE. The chain's CDR3 is CASSLGTADTQYF. As DNA, the CDR3 is TGTGCCAGCAGCCTAGGGACAGCAGATACGCAGTATTTT.

The rearrangement joins TRBV15 to TRBJ1-3; D remains unclear. CDR3 length equals 14 residues. CDR1 is LNHNV, CDR2 YYDKDF, per germline (reference sequence). Trimming took 0 bases from V and 1 from J, leaving 4 bases between them. DNA for the CDR3: TGTGCCACCAGCAGAGATGAGTCTGGAAACACCATATATTTT. Residues: CATSRDESGNTIYF.

The chain couples TRBV5-1 to TRBJ1-4, with D unclear. The germline V gene has CDR1 SGHRS and CDR2 YFSETQ. The CDR3 totals 15 residues. The V end was cut by 0 bases, the J end by 3 bases, with 9 bases between. CDR3 nucleotide sequence: TGCGCCAGCAGCTTGGGAGTAGACTCTAATGAAAAACTGTTTTTT. Its protein is CASSLGVDSNEKLFF.

The chain combines TRBV5-5 with TRBJ1-1; D unclear. Trimming stripped 1 base from V and 2 bases from J, with 6 bases between. Germline CDR1 is SGHKS and CDR2 is YYEKEE (reference sequence). The length of the CDR3 is 13 residues. For the CDR3, the DNA is TGTGCCAGCAGCTTGTGGAGCAACACTGAAGCTTTCTTT. This encodes CASSLWSNTEAFF.

The chain joins TRBV6-6 to TRBJ2-7, with D unclear. Trimming shortened V by 0 bases and J by 2 bases, and 11 bases separated the two germline ends. The CDR3 is 15 residues long. Germline V CDR1 and CDR2: MNHNY, SVGAGI (reference sequence). The chain's CDR3 is CASSYSTAATYEQYF. As DNA, the CDR3 is TGTGCCAGCAGTTACTCGACTGCGGCGACCTACGAGCAGTACTTC.

The chain has TRBV4-3 and TRBJ2-7, with D possibly being TRBD1 or TRBD2 (5 bases each). Germline assignment: CDR1 LGHNA and CDR2 YSLEER. With 0 bases removed from V and 6 bases from J, the gap between germline ends came to 6 bases. The CDR3 is 12 amino acids. This CDR3 reads CASSQDGGEQYF. As DNA, the CDR3 is TGCGCCAGCAGCCAAGATGGGGGCGAGCAGTACTTC.

This clone was observed a few times. This specimen includes other DNA sequences encoding the same CDR3. The V call is TRBV6-5, the J call TRBJ2-5; unclear D gene. Germline V gene sequence: CDR1 MNHEY, CDR2 SVGAGI. The CDR3 consists of 13 residues. The germline V and J ends were trimmed by 0 bases and 4 bases, with 6 bases remaining between them. DNA for the CDR3: TGTGCCAGCAGTTACTCGAAGAGAGAGACCCAGTACTTC. Translated, it gives CASSYSKRETQYF.

The gene calls are TRBV11-2 and TRBJ1-2, with D possibly TRBD1 on 5 matching bases. V lost 5 bases and J 5 bases, leaving 9 bases between the germline ends. CDR3 length: 12 residues. CDR1 is SGHAT, CDR2 FQNNGV, per germline. The CDR3 reads CASSPGLYGYTF. CDR3 bases: TGTGCCAGCAGCCCGGGACTTTATGGCTACACCTTC.

J is TRBJ1-2 and V is TRBV7-8; D not certain. CDR1 and CDR2 from the germline V gene are SGHVS and FQNEAQ. Trimming stripped 1 base from V and 6 bases from J, with 15 bases between. The CDR3 loop spans 15 amino acids. The CDR3 nucleotides are TGTGCCAGCAGCTTAGTTGACCCTCCCTTAGATGGCTACACCTTC. Its translation: CASSLVDPPLDGYTF.

The chain has TRBV4-3 and TRBJ1-2, with D tentatively TRBD1 (5 bases). Trimming left V 0 bases short and J 4 bases short, with 15 bases between. The germline CDR1 and CDR2 sequences are LGHNA and YSLEER. CDR3 length: 16 residues. The CDR3, as DNA: TGCGCCAGCAGCCAAGATCGCAGACAGTTTCCCTATGGCTACACCTTC. Protein sequence: CASSQDRRQFPYGYTF.

The CDR3 reads CASSYSGPDEKLFF. The CDR3 DNA follows: TGTGCCAGCAGTTACTCCGGACCAGATGAAAAACTGTTTTTT. J is TRBJ1-4 and V is TRBV6-5; D is ambiguous. The CDR3 has 14 residues. The germline V gene has CDR1 MNHEY and CDR2 SVGAGI. V was pared by 0 bases and J by 6 bases, with 8 bases between.

The chain couples TRBV10-3 to TRBJ1-2; unclear D gene. Deletions cut 7 bases from V and 4 bases from J, with 19 bases between. This CDR3 comprises 15 residues. Per germline, CDR1 ENHRY and CDR2 SYGVKD. CDR3 coding DNA: TGTGCCATCAAAGGACCACTCATCAGAGGCTATGGCTACACCTTC. Protein product: CAIKGPLIRGYGYTF.

The chain has TRBV19 and TRBJ2-3; 11 bases align to TRBD2. The CDR3 spans 16 residues. Germline V gene lookup returns CDR1 LNHDA and CDR2 SQIVND (reference sequence). The trim removed 5 bases at V and 5 bases at J, leaving 9 bases unmatched. In DNA, the CDR3 is TGTGCCAGTAGTCCCCGACTAGCGGGAAGAGGAGATACGCAGTATTTT. Its protein product is CASSPRLAGRGDTQYF.

The V gene is TRBV6-6, the J gene TRBJ2-3, with D perhaps TRBD1 (6 bases). The CDR3 extends over 16 amino acids. The ends were cut back, 4 bases at V and 0 bases at J, with 14 bases in the middle. Germline CDR1 reads MNHNY; CDR2 reads SVGAGI (reference sequence). This CDR3 is CASSSGHHLSTDTQYF. In DNA form, the CDR3 reads TGTGCCAGCAGTTCGGGACACCATCTTAGCACAGATACGCAGTATTTT.

This clone was seen a single time. The chain recombines TRBV4-3 with TRBJ1-1, with D maybe TRBD1 (6 bases). From germline, CDR1 is LGHNA and CDR2 YSLEER. V was shortened by 6 bases and J by 5 bases, with 16 bases between the two germline ends. The CDR3 length is 14 residues. The CDR3 protein is CASSLTGRGTEAFF. In DNA form, the CDR3 reads TGCGCCAGCAGTCTGACAGGTCGAGGAACTGAAGCTTTCTTT.

The chain employs TRBV10-2 and TRBJ2-5, with D unresolved. V was cut by 8 bases and J by 2 bases, with 6 bases left in between. This CDR3 region has 11 residues. Germline V CDR1 and CDR2: WSHSY, SAAADI. The CDR3 loop reads CASAQQETQYF. The CDR3 DNA reads TGCGCCAGCGCTCAGCAAGAGACCCAGTACTTC.

This chain connects TRBV2 to TRBJ1-2, with 11 bases lining up with TRBD1. The V gene's germline CDR1 is SNHLY and CDR2 FYNNEI. The junction had 7 bases not matched to a gene; V was cut back by 6 bases and J by 7 bases. CDR3 size: 14 residues. The CDR3 DNA reads as TGTGCCAGCAGGGACAGGGGGCTCTACTCTGGCTACACCTTC. It encodes CASRDRGLYSGYTF.

The chain recombines TRBV27 with TRBJ2-5; no clear D. The J call is uncertain, as TRBJ2-7 better fits the DNA end. This CDR3 spans 12 amino acids. Germline CDR1 reads MNHEY; CDR2 reads SMNVEV (reference sequence). The CDR3: CASSPNGYEQYF. CDR3 DNA sequence: TGTGCCAGCAGTCCCAACGGGTACGAGCAGTACTTC.

The V call is TRBV19, the J call TRBJ1-1; 8 bases line up with TRBD1. Unmatched junction bases numbered 6, after V lost 5 bases and J lost 4 bases. Germline-derived CDR1 and CDR2 are LNHDA and SQIVND (reference sequence). This CDR3 comprises 14 residues. CDR3 amino acids: CASSSGGFSTEAFF. Written as DNA, the CDR3 is TGTGCCAGTAGTTCAGGGGGCTTCAGCACTGAAGCTTTCTTT.

V is TRBV4-3 and J is TRBJ2-7, with TRBD2 matching 9 bases. Germline assignment: CDR1 LGHNA and CDR2 YSLEER. The CDR3 runs to 18 residues. The J segment lost 1 base and the V segment lost 0 bases, leaving 10 bases of the junction unmatched. CDR3 in amino acids: CASSQDRASGGRSYEQYF. CDR3 nucleotides: TGCGCCAGCAGCCAAGATCGTGCCAGCGGGGGGAGGTCCTACGAGCAGTACTTC.

The chain carries TRBV11-2 and TRBJ2-3, with D unresolved. V was shortened by 0 bases and J by 2 bases, with 12 bases between the two germline ends. The CDR3 runs to 16 residues. The germline gives CDR1 SGHAT, CDR2 FQNNGV. CDR3 DNA: TGTGCCAGCAGCTTAGATCAGCCCGCGCCCACAGATACGCAGTATTTT. Protein product: CASSLDQPAPTDTQYF.

This clone showed up just a few times. The chain recombines TRBV5-6 with TRBJ2-3; 7 bases are shared with TRBD1. From germline, CDR1 is SGHDT and CDR2 YYEEEE. Trimming took 0 bases from V and 3 from J; bases not matched to a gene: 4. CDR3 length equals 15 residues. The CDR3 loop is CASSLVAGGTDTQYF. As DNA, the CDR3 is TGTGCCAGCAGCTTGGTGGCAGGGGGAACAGATACGCAGTATTTT.

V and J are TRBV4-1 and TRBJ2-5, with a weak D call TRBD1 (5 bases). V lost 0 bases, J lost 1 base, and 12 bases lay in between. Germline V gene sequence: CDR1 MGHRA, CDR2 YSYEKL. The CDR3 totals 16 residues. The CDR3, as DNA: TGCGCCAGCAGCCAAGATGGGGAAGGGGCCCAAGAGACCCAGTACTTC. This codes for CASSQDGEGAQETQYF.

V gene TRBV6-5 combines with J gene TRBJ2-7; D not certain. Per the germline V gene, CDR1 is MNHEY and CDR2 is SVGAGI. The CDR3 is 13 residues long. Trimming cost V 5 bases and J 5 bases, with 13 bases left between them. CDR3 region: CASSPSPRHEQYF. CDR3 DNA sequence: TGTGCCAGCAGTCCAAGTCCCCGCCACGAGCAGTACTTC.